One sample yielded the 3 T cell receptor beta chains listed below, sequenced in a study of shared clonotypes between healthy human individuals. Method: immunoSEQ multiplex PCR; TCRdb's copy keeps in-frame clones and lacks some. This sample has more than 2,000,000 clones, with more than 80% found just once. The sequencing sample was made of naive CD4+ T cells from PBMCs. Described subset: CD45RA+ positively selected. Every receptor here comes from a man aged 18-30 years in good health. Some clones in this sample may be carry-over from other donors' samples.

The chain employs TRBV5-1 and TRBJ2-3, with 13 bases fitting TRBD2. The CDR3 is made up of 18 amino acids. Germline V gives CDR1 SGHRS, CDR2 YFSETQ. V lost 0 bases and J lost 4; bases outside the gene matches: 8. CDR3 protein: CASSLGTSGSMGADTQYF. The CDR3 DNA sequence: TGCGCCAGCAGCTTGGGGACTAGCGGGAGTATGGGCGCAGATACGCAGTATTTT. The full variable domain, in which reference TRBV5-1 and TRBJ2-3 provide the parts outside the CDR3, is KAGVTQTPRYLIKTRGQQVTLSCSPISGHRSVSWYQQTPGQGLQFLFEYFSETQRNKGNFPGRFSGRQFSNSRSEMNVSTLELGDSALYLCASSLGTSGSMGADTQYFGPGTRLTVL.

The gene calls are TRBV7-9 and TRBJ2-6; D not certain. CDR1 and CDR2 from the germline V gene are SEHNR and FQNEAQ (reference sequence). There are 17 residues in the CDR3. The V end lost 0 bases, the J end lost 4 bases, and 13 bases lay between the germline ends. The CDR3 region has the DNA TGTGCCAGCAGCTTAGCGGACGGTTCAGGCGGGGCCAACGTCCTGACTTTC. The encoded protein is CASSLADGSGGANVLTF.

Notes on this clone: In the same sample, other DNA sequences code for this CDR3. The rearrangement joins TRBV7-3 to TRBJ1-1; 9 bases match TRBD1. The CDR3 has 14 amino acids. The ends lost 3 bases at V and 2 bases at J; junction bases unmatched: 1. CDR1 is SGHTA and CDR2 is FQGTGA in the germline V gene. The DNA of the CDR3 is TGTGCCAGCAGCTTGGGACAGGGAAACACTGAAGCTTTCTTT. This codes for CASSLGQGNTEAFF.